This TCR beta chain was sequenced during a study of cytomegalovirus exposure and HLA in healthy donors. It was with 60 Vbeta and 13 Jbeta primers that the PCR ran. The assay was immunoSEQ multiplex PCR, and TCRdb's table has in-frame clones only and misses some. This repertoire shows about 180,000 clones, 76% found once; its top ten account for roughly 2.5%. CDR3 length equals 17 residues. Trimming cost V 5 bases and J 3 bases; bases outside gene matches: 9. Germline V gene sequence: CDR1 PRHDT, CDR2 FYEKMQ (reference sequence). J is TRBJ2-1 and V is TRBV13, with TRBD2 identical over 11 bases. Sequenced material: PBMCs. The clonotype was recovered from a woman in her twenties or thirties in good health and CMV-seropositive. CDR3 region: CASSHIVGLAVYNEQFF. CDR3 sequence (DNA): TGTGCCAGCAGCCACATTGTGGGACTAGCGGTCTACAATGAGCAGTTCTTC. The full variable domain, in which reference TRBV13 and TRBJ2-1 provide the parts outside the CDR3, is AAGVIQSPRHLIKEKRETATLKCYPIPRHDTVYWYQQGPGQDPQFLISFYEKMQSDKGSIPDRFSAQQFSDYHSELNMSSLELGDSALYFCASSHIVGLAVYNEQFFGPGTRLTVL.